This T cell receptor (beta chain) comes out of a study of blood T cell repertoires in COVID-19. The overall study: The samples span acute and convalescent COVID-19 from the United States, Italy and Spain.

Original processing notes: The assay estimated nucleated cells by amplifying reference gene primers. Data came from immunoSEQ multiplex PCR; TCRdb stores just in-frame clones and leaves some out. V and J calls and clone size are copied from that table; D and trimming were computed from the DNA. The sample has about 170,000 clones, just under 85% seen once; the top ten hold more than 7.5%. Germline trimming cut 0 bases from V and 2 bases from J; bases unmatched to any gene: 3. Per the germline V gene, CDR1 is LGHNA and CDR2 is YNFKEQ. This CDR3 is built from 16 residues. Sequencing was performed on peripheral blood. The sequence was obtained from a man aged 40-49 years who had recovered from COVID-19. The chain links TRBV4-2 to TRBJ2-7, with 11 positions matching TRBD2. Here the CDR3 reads CASSQDNSGGAYEQYF. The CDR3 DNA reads TGTGCCAGCAGCCAAGATAATAGCGGGGGGGCCTACGAGCAGTACTTC.